This T cell receptor (beta chain) is drawn from a study of T cell responses to AZD1222 COVID-19 vaccine. General study findings and limits: Mostly white British, mostly female donors; authors suggested clonal diversity may be underestimated. Nearly half of spike-specific TCRs reportedly go after variant regions that carry no mutations. Spike was spanned by vaccine-associated CD4 TCRs, which were dominant at 160-218 and 743-854. Spike-specific TCR repertoires showed rising breadth and depth after two AZD1222 doses.

Sequenced by immunoSEQ multiplex PCR; TCRdb stores in-frame clones only, minus some. This sample has tens of thousands of clones, with about 86% found just once. To note about this clone: The antigen is undetermined.

The CDR3 sequence is 14 residues long. Germline V gene data show CDR1 as LNHDA and CDR2 as SQIVND (reference sequence). Trimming took 3 bases from V and 4 from J, leaving 12 bases between them. The V gene is TRBV19, the J gene TRBJ1-2; D uncertain. Specimen: peripheral blood, collected 28 days after the second AZD1222 dose. The receptor's source is an adult who received the AZD1222 COVID-19 vaccine. The CDR3 DNA reads TGTGCCAGTAGTATGGCTATTCAGCTCTATGGCTACACCTTC. This codes for CASSMAIQLYGYTF.